This T cell receptor beta chain was captured by sequencing in a study of cytomegalovirus exposure and HLA in healthy donors. Sequenced by immunoSEQ multiplex PCR; TCRdb stores in-frame clones only, minus some. The table lists some 65,000 clones, more than 95% of them singletons, with approximately 2.5% in the top ten. This CDR3 is 15 amino acids long. The V segment lost 2 bases and the J segment 7 bases; nucleotides outside the gene matches: 5. Germline CDR1 and CDR2: SGHRS and YFSETQ. The sequenced material came from PBMCs. The gene calls are TRBV5-1 and TRBJ1-6; the match to TRBD1 covers 8 bases. This TCR was sampled from a man aged 18 to 35 in good health and CMV-seronegative. Written as DNA, the CDR3 is TGCGCCAGCAGCTTAGGACAGGGAGGGAATTCACCCCTCCACTTT. Translating it yields CASSLGQGGNSPLHF.